One and the same sample provided the 30 T cell receptor beta chains below, sequenced in a study of CD8 T cells in Susac syndrome. Random hexamers were used to reverse transcribe 0.5 to 1 ug of RNA. MiXCR was run by TCRdb on the immunoSEQ multiplex PCR reads, yielding one entry per CDR3 protein. The sample has about 85,000 distinct CDR3 sequences; roughly 94% are singletons. The specimen was CD8+ T cells from PBMCs. These receptor sequences come from a human donor with Susac syndrome.

The V call is TRBV25-1, the J call TRBJ2-7, with unresolved D. The V end was cut by 1 base, the J end by 0 bases, with 4 bases between. The CDR3 is 13 amino acids. CDR1 is MGHDK, CDR2 SYGVNS, per germline. In nucleotides, the CDR3 is TGTGCCAGCAGTGAATTGGGCTCCTACGAGCAGTACTTC. Its translation: CASSELGSYEQYF.

The J gene is TRBJ2-5, the V gene TRBV3-1; the D gene is possibly TRBD2 (5 bases). Germline values: CDR1 LGHDT, CDR2 YNNKEL (reference sequence). The CDR3 length is 16 residues. Between the trimmed V and J ends, which lost 1 base and 4 bases, there was a span of 16 bases. The CDR3 DNA follows: TGTGCCAGCAGCCAAGGGCGGGTGACGGGATCAGAGACCCAGTACTTC. Protein product: CASSQGRVTGSETQYF.

The rearrangement links TRBV20-1 to TRBJ2-7; D not resolved. This CDR3 spans 11 amino acids. Germline CDR1 reads DFQATT; CDR2 reads SNEGSKA (reference sequence). Trimming cost V 0 bases and J 4 bases, with 4 bases left between them. The CDR3 spells CSARDPYEQYF. In nucleotides, the CDR3 is TGCAGTGCTAGAGATCCGTACGAGCAGTACTTC.

The chain carries TRBV30 and TRBJ1-1; D gene ambiguous. This CDR3 has 12 amino acids. Germline lookup yields CDR1 GTSNPN and CDR2 SVGIG (reference sequence). V was pared by 3 bases and J by 0 bases, with 5 bases between. CDR3: CAWSAVNTEAFF. The CDR3 region has the DNA TGTGCCTGGAGCGCAGTGAACACTGAAGCTTTCTTT. Variable domain in full (rest from reference TRBV30 and TRBJ1-1): SQTIHQWPATLVQPVGSPLSLECTVEGTSNPNLYWYRQAAGRGLQLLFYSVGIGQISSEVPQNLSASRPQDRQFILSSKKLLLSDSGFYLCAWSAVNTEAFFGQGTRLTVV.

The chain is built from TRBV20-1 and TRBJ2-1; the match to TRBD2 covers 10 bases. The CDR3 sequence is 16 residues long. CDR1 and CDR2 from the germline V gene are DFQATT and SNEGSKA (reference sequence). V trimming: 6 bases; J trimming: 2 bases; junction bases outside the gene matches: 10. CDR3 sequence (DNA): TGCAGTGCACCAACCCGGACTAGCGGTGCCTACAATGAGCAGTTCTTC. Translation gives CSAPTRTSGAYNEQFF.

This chain links TRBV6-6 with TRBJ2-3, with TRBD2 as a possible D gene (5 bases). Trimming cost V 8 bases and J 3 bases, with 9 bases left between them. This CDR3 spans 12 amino acids. Germline V gene sequence: CDR1 MNHNY, CDR2 SVGAGI (reference sequence). CDR3 bases: TGTGCCAGCGAGGGCGGGACAGATACGCAGTATTTT. Translation gives CASEGGTDTQYF.

This clonotype was found a few times. The gene calls are TRBV7-2 and TRBJ2-2, with D unclear. V lost 6 bases and J lost 2, with 4 bases in between. There are 12 residues in the CDR3. Per germline, CDR1 SGHTA and CDR2 FQGNSA. The CDR3 DNA reads TGTGCCAGCAGTAAAAACACCGGGGAGCTGTTTTTT. This codes for CASSKNTGELFF.

This clonotype was recorded only once. The chain carries TRBV28 and TRBJ1-2, with D maybe TRBD1 (5 bases). Germline CDR1 MDHEN, CDR2 SYDVKM. V was clipped by 6 bases and J by 0 bases, with 11 bases between them. The length of the CDR3 is 14 residues. Here the CDR3 reads CASSRQTSNYGYTF. CDR3 coding DNA: TGTGCCAGCAGCCGACAGACTTCTAACTATGGCTACACCTTC.

The chain employs TRBV6-2 or TRBV6-3 and TRBJ1-1; D ambiguous. V was pared by 6 bases and J by 0 bases, with 11 bases between. There are 14 residues in the CDR3. Germline CDR1 and CDR2: MNHEY and SVGEGT. This CDR3 reads CASSDTEMNTEAFF. The CDR3 DNA reads TGTGCCAGCAGCGACACGGAAATGAACACTGAAGCTTTCTTT.

The V call is TRBV7-9, the J call TRBJ2-1, with D hard to call. V was clipped by 5 bases and J by 2 bases, with 7 bases between them. Germline CDR1 reads SEHNR; CDR2 reads FQNEAQ (reference sequence). The CDR3 spans 13 residues. The chain's CDR3 is CASSAVAYNEQFF. DNA of the CDR3: TGTGCCAGCAGCGCGGTCGCCTACAATGAGCAGTTCTTC.

V and J are TRBV29-1 and TRBJ2-1; possibly TRBD2 for D (6 bases). The CDR3 runs to 13 residues. CDR1 and CDR2 (germline): SQVTM, ANQGSEA. V shed 7 bases and J shed 6 bases, with 16 bases lying between them. DNA of the CDR3: TGCAGCGCCCAGGCGGAGGGTGGCAATGAGCAGTTCTTC. It yields the protein CSAQAEGGNEQFF.

The genes are TRBV20-1 and TRBJ2-7; 13 bases align to TRBD2. Germline V lookup: CDR1 DFQATT, CDR2 SNEGSKA (reference sequence). The CDR3 has 17 amino acids. The V segment lost 5 bases and the J segment 3 bases; nucleotides outside the gene matches: 13. The CDR3 protein is CSALTGTSGDVGYEQYF. The CDR3, as DNA: TGCAGTGCTCTAACCGGGACTAGCGGGGACGTGGGCTACGAGCAGTACTTC.

CDR3 region: CASSTYYTGTESSGANVLTF. Written as DNA, the CDR3 is TGTGCCAGCAGCACATACTATACCGGGACAGAGAGCTCTGGGGCCAACGTCCTGACTTTC. The genes are TRBV7-8 and TRBJ2-6; 7 bases match TRBD1. Germline assignment: CDR1 SGHVS and CDR2 FQNEAQ. Trimming removed 5 bases from V and 0 bases from J; junction bases left unmatched: 16. The CDR3 has 20 residues.

The CDR3 reads CASTEADLNTGELFF. In nucleotides, the CDR3 is TGTGCCAGTACTGAAGCGGACCTGAACACCGGGGAGCTGTTTTTT. The V call is TRBV19, the J call TRBJ2-2, with D perhaps TRBD2 (5 bases). From germline, CDR1 is LNHDA and CDR2 SQIVND (reference sequence). The CDR3 is made up of 15 amino acids. V was trimmed by 7 bases and J by 1 base, leaving 13 bases between them.

CDR3 nucleotides: TGTGCCAGCAGTTTAGTGTCCTACTCCTACAATGAGCAGTTCTTC. Its protein is CASSLVSYSYNEQFF. The genes are TRBV28 and TRBJ2-1; D gene unclear. Per germline, CDR1 MDHEN and CDR2 SYDVKM. V dropped 2 bases and J dropped 0 bases, with 8 bases sitting between them. This CDR3 spans 15 amino acids.

The rearrangement links TRBV20-1 to TRBJ2-5; 8 positions match TRBD1. J lost 3 bases, V lost 4 bases, and 1 base had no gene match. This CDR3 is 12 amino acids long. Germline CDR1 DFQATT, CDR2 SNEGSKA (reference sequence). Here the CDR3 DNA reads TGCAGTGCTACGGACAGGGAAGAGACCCAGTACTTC. Translation: CSATDREETQYF.

V is TRBV4-3 and J is TRBJ2-5; TRBD1 matches at 10 bases. The germline CDR1 and CDR2 sequences are LGHNA and YSLEER. The CDR3 contains 14 residues. The trim removed 4 bases at V and 3 bases at J, leaving 2 bases unmatched. The CDR3 coding sequence is TGCGCCAGCAGCCCTGGGACAGGGGAAGAGACCCAGTACTTC. Its translation is CASSPGTGEETQYF.

This rearrangement joins TRBV19 to TRBJ2-7; 8 nucleotides align to TRBD1. This CDR3 spans 13 amino acids. The germline CDR1 and CDR2 sequences are LNHDA and SQIVND (reference sequence). V was clipped by 4 bases and J by 7 bases; unmatched bases: 6. CDR3 sequence reads: CASSTWDRSEQYF. The CDR3 nucleotides read TGTGCCAGTAGTACTTGGGACAGGAGTGAGCAGTACTTC. The whole variable domain, filled in from reference TRBV19 and TRBJ2-7, reads DGGITQSPKYLFRKEGQNVTLSCEQNLNHDAMYWYRQDPGQGLRLIYYSQIVNDFQKGDIAEGYSVSREKKESFPLTVTSAQKNPTAFYLCASSTWDRSEQYFGPGTRLTVT.

The gene calls are TRBV27 and TRBJ2-1, with 9 positions matching TRBD2. Per the germline V gene, CDR1 is MNHEY and CDR2 is SMNVEV (reference sequence). CDR3 length equals 15 residues. V lost 3 bases to trimming and J lost 9 bases; unmatched junction nucleotides: 9. Here the CDR3 reads CASSFLLSGRFEQFF. CDR3 bases: TGTGCCAGCAGTTTTTTGCTGAGCGGGAGGTTTGAGCAGTTCTTC.

The chain joins TRBV6-5 to TRBJ2-2; no firm D call. V was trimmed by 2 bases and J by 6 bases, leaving 7 bases between them. The CDR3 length is 13 residues. Germline V CDR1 and CDR2: MNHEY, SVGAGI. DNA for the CDR3: TGTGCCAGCAGTTACGAGGCGTCCGGGGAGCTGTTTTTT. This translates into CASSYEASGELFF.

The J gene is TRBJ2-7, the V gene TRBV6-5; D may be TRBD1 (6 bases). The CDR3 extends over 14 amino acids. CDR1 and CDR2 (germline): MNHEY, SVGAGI. V gave up 0 bases and J gave up 4 bases, with 10 bases separating them. In DNA form, the CDR3 reads TGTGCCAGCAGTTACTCAGCAGGGGAGTACGAGCAGTACTTC. As protein: CASSYSAGEYEQYF.

The chain couples TRBV28 to TRBJ2-7; 10 nucleotides agree with TRBD1. The CDR3 has 14 residues. Trimming at V came to 6 bases and at J to 5 bases, leaving 7 bases not matched to a gene. Per the germline V gene, CDR1 is MDHEN and CDR2 is SYDVKM. CDR3 loop: CASSPDRGLDEQYF. The CDR3 region has the DNA TGTGCCAGCAGCCCTGACAGGGGGCTAGACGAGCAGTACTTC. The entire variable domain, with the rest obtained from reference TRBV28 and TRBJ2-7, is as follows: DVKVTQSSRYLVKRTGEKVFLECVQDMDHENMFWYRQDPGLGLRLIYFSYDVKMKEKGDIPEGYSVSREKKERFSLILESASTNQTSMYLCASSPDRGLDEQYFGPGTRLTVT.

The chain couples TRBV5-1 to TRBJ1-1, with TRBD1 matching 7 bases. The ends lost 2 bases at V and 11 bases at J; junction bases unmatched: 6. This CDR3 region has 12 residues. CDR1 is SGHRS, CDR2 YFSETQ, per germline. The chain's CDR3 is CASSFDRVNAFF. In nucleotides, the CDR3 is TGCGCCAGCAGCTTTGACAGGGTCAACGCTTTCTTT.

The chain has TRBV6-4 and TRBJ1-1; D ambiguous. The CDR3 runs to 13 residues. Germline-derived CDR1 and CDR2 are MRHNA and SNTAGT. The V gene lost 3 bases and the J gene lost 3 bases, with 8 bases spanning the gap. DNA for the CDR3: TGTGCCAGCAGTGAAGATGGTCACACTGAAGCTTTCTTT. Translating it yields CASSEDGHTEAFF.

This chain joins TRBV29-1 and TRBJ2-1; TRBD2 aligns across 11 bases. V lost 5 bases to trimming and J lost 7 bases; unmatched junction nucleotides: 4. From germline, CDR1 is SQVTM and CDR2 ANQGSEA. The CDR3 runs to 13 residues. The CDR3 region is CSVPSGRQNEQFF. CDR3 bases: TGCAGCGTTCCTAGCGGGAGGCAGAATGAGCAGTTCTTC.

V is TRBV20-1 and J is TRBJ2-4; perhaps TRBD2 as D (6 bases). CDR3 size: 16 residues. Per germline, CDR1 DFQATT and CDR2 SNEGSKA (reference sequence). Trimming took 0 bases from V and 1 from J, leaving 13 bases between them. CDR3 sequence: CSARDPGEAAKNIQYF. CDR3 DNA: TGCAGTGCTAGAGATCCCGGGGAGGCGGCCAAAAACATTCAGTACTTC.

This clonotype was observed a single time. The chain is built from TRBV4-2 and TRBJ2-3; either TRBD1 or TRBD2 may supply D (5 bases each). CDR3 length: 16 residues. With 4 bases removed from V and 2 bases from J, the gap between germline ends came to 16 bases. In germline, CDR1 is LGHNA, CDR2 YNFKEQ. The chain's CDR3 is CASSRRDQEPTDTQYF. The CDR3 bases are TGTGCCAGCAGCCGACGGGACCAAGAACCCACAGATACGCAGTATTTT.

This clonotype appeared once. V and J are TRBV10-2 and TRBJ1-1, with 9 nucleotides matching TRBD1. The CDR3 sequence is 18 residues long. V trimming: 0 bases; J trimming: 0 bases; junction bases outside the gene matches: 8. Germline CDR1 is WSHSY and CDR2 is SAAADI. The CDR3 region has the DNA TGCGCCAGCAGTGAGTCATCTCTCCGGACAGGGGTGAACACTGAAGCTTTCTTT. Residues: CASSESSLRTGVNTEAFF.

The V call is TRBV27, the J call TRBJ2-2; D is unresolved. The CDR3 is 13 amino acids. Germline V gene lookup returns CDR1 MNHEY and CDR2 SMNVEV (reference sequence). The ends were cut back, 3 bases at V and 6 bases at J, with 8 bases in the middle. The CDR3: CASSLARAGELFF. CDR3 DNA sequence: TGTGCCAGCAGTTTGGCTAGGGCCGGGGAGCTGTTTTTT.

V is TRBV29-1 and J is TRBJ1-5; D call uncertain. Trimming pared 7 bases from V and 4 bases from J, leaving 14 bases between. The CDR3 has 13 residues. Germline CDR1 reads SQVTM; CDR2 reads ANQGSEA. CDR3 sequence reads: CSAVSGSNQPQHF. The CDR3 region has the DNA TGCAGCGCCGTAAGTGGCAGTAATCAGCCCCAGCATTTT.